The entry below gives a single T cell receptor (beta chain) sequence along with its context. This clone was seen a single time. The antigen it binds to is not known. The input lacks base qualities; no much larger clone sits a single base away. The data were obtained in a study of shared clonotypes between healthy human individuals (dated by TCRdb to 2020 to 2022). Background on the whole study: Three men and two women, aged 18 to 49 years, made up the cohort. For each donor, CD4 naive and CD4 memory were each run on three plates, CD8 naive on two plates, and CD8 memory on one plate. To estimate repertoire size and how much clonotypes are shared between individuals, the study performed deep sequencing of blood TCR repertoires from roughly five healthy adults. Libraries were prepared and TCR repertoires were sequenced by different laboratories using diverse techniques, in order to increase sequencing depth and limit assay-specific biases. Each donor's leukapheresis produced roughly between roughly 0.85 and 10 billion PBMCs.

What the work shows at the level of the full study, not this receptor alone: Compared with non-shared clonotypes, the clonotypes found in all four sorted-subset donors had higher generation probabilities. Pairwise subsampling led to the expectation that sequencing depth would affect the degree of clonotype sharing among donors. When several donors were compared, the shared fraction of clonotypes was about 5% for naive CD4, over 3% for naive CD8, 2% to 2.5% for memory CD4, and roughly 0.4% for memory CD8. Larger estimated clonotype richness was generally found for naive subsets than for memory subsets. Only blood was sampled, and tissue TCR repertoires likely differ from those in blood. The small number of donors limited the genetic and exposure-history diversity represented. Incomplete sequencing was indicated by rarefaction of sorted-subset datasets, despite the large sequencing depth.

Relative to germline, V is missing 5 bases and J is missing 2 bases, with 14 bases of the junction outside any gene match. The CDR3 goes from the cysteine to the phenylalanine over 20 residues. Of the read, only the CDR3 DNA is kept; its 60 bases are in frame from base 1. CDR1 and CDR2 are read off the germline V gene (reference sequence) as LNHDA and SQIVND. Donors were healthy HIV-negative adults with no recently reported acute infections or vaccinations. Every donor was a Caucasian adult residing in Nashville, Tennessee, USA. CD4+ T cells were enriched by magnetic negative selection, after which naive cells were positively selected on CD45RA and the negative fraction was taken as the memory subset. After blood collection by leukapheresis, PBMCs were isolated using Ficoll-Histopaque density gradient centrifugation and then cryopreserved in the vapor phase of liquid nitrogen. Purity and quantity of every magnetically sorted T cell population were checked by analytical flow cytometry. Genomic DNA was isolated from each sorted fraction and quantified by UV absorbance on a Nanodrop 2000c.

Using the deep immunoSEQ assay, TCR CDR3 regions were amplified from genomic DNA by multiplex PCR. Genomic DNA extracted from each cell subset was distributed evenly over all wells of several immunoSEQ 96-well plates, and each plate served as one replicate. For sorted subsets, each replicate PCR was loaded with about 0.2 ug genomic DNA, equivalent to 30,000 or so T cell genomes. Purified libraries were quantified with a Qubit 3.0 fluorometer, sized on a Bioanalyzer 2100, and re-quantified with the KAPA Library Quantification kit. Every immunoSEQ 96-well plate was sequenced on a dedicated single-read 150-cycle Illumina NextSeq 550 flow cell. For the original study's pipeline: Because the immunoSEQ output included only junctional sequences and no quality scores, the filtering could not be the same as the filtering used for full-length reads. To assign V/J genes and CDR3, sequences were annotated using PyIR, a Python wrapper for IgBLAST v1.9, with IMGT germline references. Reads were removed for weak V/J assignments (E-value above 1e-6), missing CDR3, stop codons, out-of-frame junctions, or ambiguous translated residues. V3J clonotypes were defined by identical inferred V gene, J gene, and CDR3 amino acid sequence. The percentage overlap between two repertoires was calculated by dividing the number of shared unique clonotypes by the size of the smaller repertoire. RTK rarefaction, the Chao1 estimator, and Recon v2.1 estimates of unobserved clonotypes were used to assess repertoire richness. Generation probabilities were computed with OLGA for all TCRbeta clonotypes obtained by the gDNA method from several donors. TCRdb mirrors the immuneACCESS table, restricted to in-frame sequences. Some clones are absent from its copies; in checked studies, under half trace to an unresolved V gene, and the reason for the others is unknown. Clone size and V and J calls were adopted from that table, with D and trimming inferred from the DNA. In this sample the table shows about 2.3 million clones, just under 95% of which occur a single time. The ten largest clonotypes hold approximately 0.39% of the sample.

Material: naive CD4+ T cells from PBMCs. Per the publication, the cell subset or site label means: CD45RA+ positively selected. The receptor was isolated from a man between 18 and 35 years old in good health. Some clones in this sample may be carry-over from other donors' samples. The chain uses TRBV19 and TRBJ2-3, with TRBD2 matching 15 junction bases. At the DNA level, the sequence is TGTGCCAGTAGTGCCTCCGGTCCGGGACTAGCGGGAGGCGACACAGATACGCAGTATTTT. Translated, it reads CASSASGPGLAGGDTDTQYF.